Below, one T cell receptor (beta chain) is given with its context. This clone was counted a single time. The antigen this receptor binds is unknown. No per-base quality is available; no much larger clone lies one base away. The sample belongs to a study of memory CD4+ T cells and cytomegalovirus serostatus (dated by TCRdb to between 2018 and 2020). Regarding the research as a whole: The approximately 35 healthy Belgian adults in the cohort included 9 who were CMV seropositive and roughly 25 who were CMV seronegative. The study sequenced CD4+ memory TCRbeta repertoires of a Belgian cohort with known cytomegalovirus serostatus to replicate a published TCR-based CMV serostatus classifier.

Single viable CD3+CD4+CD8-CD45RO+ cells were sorted as memory CD4+ T cells on a FACSAria II. CMV serostatus was determined with a Roche Elecsys assay detecting serum IgG against CMV pp150, pp28, p38 and p52. Following thawing, total CD4+ T cells were enriched through positive selection using CD4 magnetic microbeads. Samples originated from another study that specifically interrogated the CD4+ T cell memory repertoire. Peripheral blood mononuclear cells were isolated and cryopreserved following standard operating procedures; serum was stored at -80 °C. The staining relied on CD3-PerCP (BW264/56), CD4-APC (RPA-T4), CD45RO-PE (UCHT1) and CD8-Pacific Orange (3B5) antibodies, and Sytox blue was used to exclude non-viable cells. On the study overall, not on this receptor specifically: The results were read as suggesting that the CMV-associated TCR signature is, for the most part, present in the CD4+ memory repertoire. Among the roughly 160 previously reported CMV-associated TCRbeta sequences, 60 to 85 showed up in the CD4+ memory repertoires, with each one found in between one and five individuals. On the Belgian cohort, the classifier built on the original framework reached a median bootstrapped AUC of roughly 0.94, with a 95% CI of 0.76-1.00. Only CD4+CD45RO+ memory cells were sequenced, unlike the original study, which covered naive and memory CD4+ and CD8+ populations. CMV serostatus prediction reached a median bootstrapped AUC of approximately 0.96 with the original framework and approximately 0.92 with a US-trained random forest.

Deletion took 0 bases off V and 4 bases off J, with a span of 9 bases between the germline ends. Via the germline V gene, CDR1 is LGHNA and CDR2 YSLEER. From its cysteine to its phenylalanine, the CDR3 spans 14 amino acids. The entry retains the CDR3 DNA only, 42 bases that are in frame from base 1. Genomic DNA was extracted from sorted cells with the Quick-DNA Microprep Kit. Amplification of TCRbeta DNA was done with the immunoSEQ hsTCRbeta kit, following the protocol from the manufacturer. TCRbeta libraries were sequenced on an Illumina MiSeq instrument. In the original analysis: Once out-of-frame sequences had been removed, 2 million to 2.5 million distinct TCRbeta sequences were left, which works out to an average of about 67,000 per individual. Two values were used to score each individual: the count of 150 to 200 previously reported CMV-associated TCRbeta sequences and the total count of productive distinct TCRbeta sequences. A beta-binomial model was reimplemented in Python, and scikit-learn random forests with default parameters were trained on US cohort data. Classifier performance on the Belgian cohort was summarized as median AUC with percentile confidence intervals over 10,000 bootstrap iterations. TCRdb limited this immuneACCESS table to in-frame rearrangements with V and J called. A share of clones is missing; checked studies link under half to unresolved V genes, and the rest is unexplained. The V and J calls and clone size were taken over from that table, and D and trimming were inferred from the DNA. Counted in this sample were some 87,000 clones; around 80% of them appeared once. Around 3.6% of the sample is held by the ten biggest clonotypes.

The rearranged segments are TRBV4-3 and TRBJ2-5; no confident D gene assignment can be made. This clonotype was obtained from an adult in good health and CMV-seropositive. The sample was memory CD4+ T cells from blood. CDR3 sequence: CASSQEPGIETQYF. The nucleotide sequence reads as follows: TGCGCCAGCAGCCAAGAGCCAGGTATAGAGACCCAGTACTTC.